This entry features one T cell receptor (beta chain) sequence. Its antigen is unidentified. CDR3 size: 15 residues. V shed 5 bases, J shed 5 bases, and the junction held 9 bases outside the gene matches. The germline CDR1 and CDR2 sequences are MNHNS and SASEGT. These data are taken from a study of cytomegalovirus exposure and HLA in healthy donors. Across the study: Researchers previously reported finding 100 million or so unique TCR beta sequences from around 200 million T cells. Regarding the study as a whole: Accurate HLA-A and HLA-B prediction from TCR beta sequences was reported for most subjects. Apparent HLA restriction characterized most CMV-associated TCR beta chains in a later analysis.

Vbeta (60) and Jbeta (13) primers were used in the PCR. In the original workflow: Later work found around 80 million unique TCR beta chains, with roughly 11 million shared. The assay was immunoSEQ multiplex PCR, and TCRdb's table has in-frame clones only and misses some. The V and J calls and clone size are taken from that table; D and trimming were inferred from the DNA. Altogether 120,000 or so clones are present, around 80% being singletons, with the ten largest covering 2.1%. This clonotype was obtained from a man aged 25-45 years in good health and CMV-seronegative. What was sequenced was PBMCs. The V call is TRBV6-1, the J call TRBJ2-3, with 8 bases aligning to TRBD1. The CDR3: CASSLDRAGKDTQYF. Here the CDR3 DNA reads TGTGCCAGCAGTTTGGACAGGGCGGGGAAAGATACGCAGTATTTT.